A single sample gave rise to the 14 T cell receptor beta chains below, sequenced in a study of shared clonotypes between healthy human individuals. Profiling relied on immunoSEQ multiplex PCR, and the TCRdb table lists in-frame clones only, not all of them. The sample records roughly 640,000 clones, about 96% being singletons. Material: naive CD4+ T cells sorted from blood. Documented subset: CD45RA+ positively selected. These receptor sequences come from a woman between 25 and 40 years old in good health.

This sequence joins TRBV7-2 and TRBJ1-2, with D uncertain. Germline V gives CDR1 SGHTA, CDR2 FQGNSA. Trimming stripped 2 bases from V and 2 bases from J, with 6 bases between. The CDR3 is 13 residues long. CDR3 loop: CASSLTRNYGYTF. The CDR3 bases are TGTGCCAGCAGCTTAACACGAAACTATGGCTACACCTTC.

The chain carries TRBV7-2 and TRBJ2-4; 11 bases are shared with TRBD2. CDR1 and CDR2 from the germline V gene are SGHTA and FQGNSA. The CDR3 has 16 amino acids. V dropped 6 bases and J dropped 2; count of bases not matched to a gene: 6. The CDR3 DNA is TGTGCCAGCAGTCCTATAGCGGGAGGGACCAAAAACATTCAGTACTTC. Translation: CASSPIAGGTKNIQYF.

This clone was picked up a small number of times. CDR3 coding DNA: TGTGCCAGCAGTTTAGGTGCGTCTGGTGAAGCTTTCTTT. Translating it yields CASSLGASGEAFF. The chain couples TRBV28 to TRBJ1-1; D is ambiguous. There are 13 residues in the CDR3. CDR1 MDHEN and CDR2 SYDVKM come from the germline V gene. The V end was cut by 2 bases, the J end by 7 bases, with 11 bases between. The full variable domain, its missing parts supplied by reference TRBV28 and TRBJ1-1, is DVKVTQSSRYLVKRTGEKVFLECVQDMDHENMFWYRQDPGLGLRLIYFSYDVKMKEKGDIPEGYSVSREKKERFSLILESASTNQTSMYLCASSLGASGEAFFGQGTRLTVV.

The chain employs TRBV18 and TRBJ1-3; no reliable D call. V lost 0 bases and J 0 bases, leaving 3 bases between the germline ends. Germline V gives CDR1 KGHSH, CDR2 LQKENI. The CDR3 runs 14 residues. The CDR3 region is CASSPPPSGNTIYF. In DNA, the CDR3 is TGTGCCAGCTCACCACCCCCCTCTGGAAACACCATATATTTT.

The CDR3 here is CASSRSFSQRESDEQYF. CDR3 bases: TGCGCCAGCAGCCGTTCCTTCTCGCAGCGGGAGTCCGACGAGCAGTACTTC. V and J are TRBV4-1 and TRBJ2-7; TRBD2 matches 8 bases. After removal of 4 bases from V and 5 bases from J, the junction contained 16 bases not matched to a gene. The CDR3 is 17 amino acids. Germline V gene lookup returns CDR1 MGHRA and CDR2 YSYEKL.

The V call is TRBV20-1, the J call TRBJ1-1; D gene unclear. Germline V gene sequence: CDR1 DFQATT, CDR2 SNEGSKA (reference sequence). The length of the CDR3 is 9 residues. V dropped 3 bases and J dropped 11 bases, with 7 bases sitting between them. Written as DNA, the CDR3 is TGCAGTGCTAGGACCCGGGCTTTCTTT. Translation: CSARTRAFF.

This rearrangement joins TRBV4-1 to TRBJ2-2; 11 nucleotides match TRBD2. CDR3 length: 18 amino acids. The V and J ends lost 4 bases and 0 bases, in that order; junction bases with no gene match: 7. Germline values: CDR1 MGHRA, CDR2 YSYEKL. CDR3 region: CASSLGLAGGANTGELFF. DNA of the CDR3: TGCGCCAGCAGCCTCGGCCTAGCGGGAGGCGCGAACACCGGGGAGCTGTTTTTT.

The chain recombines TRBV30 with TRBJ1-6, with 8 bases identical to TRBD1. The V gene end was trimmed by 2 bases and the J gene end by 15 bases; junction bases not matched to a gene: 6. The germline V gene has CDR1 GTSNPN and CDR2 SVGIG (reference sequence). The CDR3 is made up of 12 amino acids. The CDR3 spells CAWSPQGALLHF. In DNA form, the CDR3 reads TGTGCCTGGAGTCCCCAGGGGGCCCTCCTCCACTTT.

The chain is built from TRBV7-8 and TRBJ2-6; D unresolved. The V end lost 2 bases, the J end lost 0 bases, and 14 bases lay between the germline ends. CDR3 length: 18 residues. Germline CDR1 reads SGHVS; CDR2 reads FQNEAQ. The CDR3 is CASSLYFPDRSGANVLTF. The CDR3 region has the DNA TGTGCCAGCAGCTTATACTTTCCCGACCGCTCTGGGGCCAACGTCCTGACTTTC.

The gene calls are TRBV5-1 and TRBJ2-2; 8 bases line up with TRBD1. This CDR3 is 19 amino acids long. With V trimmed by 0 bases and J by 4 bases, 14 bases remained unmatched. Germline lookup yields CDR1 SGHRS and CDR2 YFSETQ. CDR3 sequence: CASSLVWGPGQGFTGELFF. CDR3 DNA sequence: TGCGCCAGCAGCTTGGTTTGGGGGCCAGGACAGGGATTCACCGGGGAGCTGTTTTTT.

This clone was observed once. V is TRBV5-1 and J is TRBJ2-5, with 8 bases matching TRBD1. J gave up 7 bases and V 2 bases, and 4 bases lay outside the gene matches. Germline CDR1 SGHRS, CDR2 YFSETQ. The CDR3 totals 13 residues. DNA for the CDR3: TGCGCCAGCAGCTTCGGACAGGGAGGGACCCAGTACTTC. Translation: CASSFGQGGTQYF.

This chain uses TRBV7-6 with TRBJ1-1; 7 bases line up with TRBD1. The junction had 6 bases not matched to a gene; V was cut back by 9 bases and J by 2 bases. Germline V gene lookup returns CDR1 SGHVS and CDR2 FNYEAQ. The CDR3 length is 13 residues. For the CDR3, the DNA is TGTGCCAGTATACGACAGGGTAACACTGAAGCTTTCTTT. Translation: CASIRQGNTEAFF.

The gene calls are TRBV19 and TRBJ2-4, with D unclear. V lost 4 bases, J lost 1 base, and 5 bases lay in between. The CDR3 is made up of 13 amino acids. Germline CDR1 is LNHDA and CDR2 is SQIVND (reference sequence). For the CDR3, the DNA is TGTGCCAGTAGTACTAATGCCAAAAACATTCAGTACTTC. This codes for CASSTNAKNIQYF. The full variable domain, rest sourced from reference TRBV19 and TRBJ2-4, is DGGITQSPKYLFRKEGQNVTLSCEQNLNHDAMYWYRQDPGQGLRLIYYSQIVNDFQKGDIAEGYSVSREKKESFPLTVTSAQKNPTAFYLCASSTNAKNIQYFGAGTRLSVL.

This clone was counted only a few times. The J gene is TRBJ2-5, the V gene TRBV7-6; unclear D gene. This CDR3 region has 11 residues. V lost 5 bases to trimming and J lost 0 bases, with 1 base between them. Germline CDR1 SGHVS, CDR2 FNYEAQ. The chain's CDR3 is CASSNQETQYF. The CDR3 DNA follows: TGTGCCAGCAGCAACCAAGAGACCCAGTACTTC.